One T cell receptor (beta chain) is described in this entry. Its target is not known. These data originate in a study of blood T cells in healthy people across ages. This CDR3 contains 15 residues. Germline-derived CDR1 and CDR2 are SGHDN and FVKESK. Overall study results and limits: Greater diversity and more naive CD4+ cells were seen in long-lived donors than in aged donors. Age showed a roughly linear inverse relationship with TCR beta diversity per million T cells.

There were at least 5 micrograms of total RNA extracted from every sample. Primers used in a second PCR of roughly 7 to 12 cycles were a sample-barcoded 5' primer and a J-beta primer mix. Sequencing yielded, for each sample, at least 2.5 million paired-end reads carrying CDR3. TCRdb re-called the 5' RACE reads with MiXCR, one entry per CDR3 protein. This table has 750,000 to 950,000 distinct CDR3 sequences, roughly 24% appearing once. This sample was shared with a second study, whose subject was T cells of mothers and their children.

V and J are TRBV14 and TRBJ2-1; D is possibly TRBD1 or TRBD2 (5 bases each). The DNA end is more similar to TRBJ2-5, so the J call may be wrong. This clonotype originated in a boy aged 5 to 17 in good health. Material: blood. CDR3 region: CASSQGDARLETQYF. CDR3 DNA sequence: TGTGCCAGCAGCCAAGGGGACGCGCGACTGGAGACCCAGTACTTC.